This passage covers 21 T cell receptor beta chains from one sample sequenced in a study of beta chain features in type 1 diabetes. The isolated RNA, all of it, was reverse transcribed, so expressed TCRB transcripts were what got sequenced. Profiling relied on immunoSEQ multiplex PCR, and the TCRdb table lists in-frame clones only, not all of them. The sample includes about 410,000 clones, 14% of them seen just once. The sample was naive CD4+ T cells from blood. These receptors were obtained from a young man in good health.

The genes are TRBV7-9 and TRBJ1-2, with 8 bases that match TRBD1. The CDR3 extends over 13 amino acids. V dropped 2 bases and J dropped 9; count of bases not matched to a gene: 5. Germline assignment: CDR1 SEHNR and CDR2 FQNEAQ (reference sequence). The CDR3: CASSLQGQGRYTF. The CDR3 DNA reads as TGTGCCAGCAGCTTACAAGGACAGGGACGCTACACCTTC.

This sequence joins TRBV18 and TRBJ1-1, with D perhaps TRBD1 (5 bases). The CDR3 consists of 14 residues. Looked up from germline, CDR1 is KGHSH and CDR2 is LQKENI. Deletions cut 6 bases from V and 1 base from J, with 12 bases between. CDR3 loop: CASSLGGANTEAFF. The CDR3 region has the DNA TGTGCCAGCTCTCTAGGCGGGGCGAACACTGAAGCTTTCTTT.

The chain carries TRBV5-1 and TRBJ2-5, with D possibly TRBD2 on 6 matching bases. The V end was cut by 0 bases, the J end by 5 bases, with 14 bases between. This CDR3 contains 15 residues. Germline V gene lookup returns CDR1 SGHRS and CDR2 YFSETQ. DNA of the CDR3: TGCGCCAGCAGCTTGGGGCCAAGGAGGGATGAGACCCAGTACTTC. Encoded protein: CASSLGPRRDETQYF.

This clone was detected a few times. The rearrangement uses TRBV2 and TRBJ1-2, with a possible D match to TRBD1 (6 bases). The CDR3 is 12 residues long. The V gene lost 7 bases and the J gene lost 4 bases, with 10 bases spanning the gap. Germline-derived CDR1 and CDR2 are SNHLY and FYNNEI. CDR3 bases: TGTGCCAGCAATCAGGGGTCCTATGGCTACACCTTC. Its protein is CASNQGSYGYTF.

This clone was recorded a few times. V is TRBV5-4 and J is TRBJ2-1; possible D gene TRBD2, 5 bases. Trimming took off 0 bases at V and 8 bases at J, with 18 bases between the two ends. Per the germline V gene, CDR1 is SGHNT and CDR2 is YYREEE (reference sequence). The CDR3 has 16 amino acids. The CDR3 nucleotides read TGTGCCAGCAGCTTGGCAGGACTCCAGTATATCGATGAGCAGTTCTTC. Translated, it gives CASSLAGLQYIDEQFF.

This clone was seen a few times. V is TRBV12-5 and J is TRBJ2-7, with a tentative D call TRBD1 (6 bases). The V gene lost 1 base and the J gene lost 6 bases, with 10 bases spanning the gap. The CDR3 extends over 13 amino acids. Germline assignment: CDR1 LGHNT and CDR2 FRNRAP. The CDR3 coding sequence is TGTGCTAGTGGTTTGGGAGTCAGGGGCGAGCAGTACGTC. It translates to CASGLGVRGEQYV.

The sample holds a few counts of this clone. The J gene is TRBJ1-4, the V gene TRBV15; no definite D call. Trimming left V 3 bases short and J 0 bases short, with 11 bases between. The CDR3 sequence is 16 residues long. Germline assignment: CDR1 LNHNV and CDR2 YYDKDF (reference sequence). This chain's CDR3 is CATSSQKGATNEKLFF. In DNA form, the CDR3 reads TGTGCCACCAGCAGTCAGAAGGGTGCAACTAATGAAAAACTGTTTTTT.

The V call is TRBV25-1, the J call TRBJ2-1, with D possibly being TRBD1 (6 bases). From germline, CDR1 is MGHDK and CDR2 SYGVNS. This CDR3 region has 15 residues. V was cut by 4 bases and J by 6 bases, with 16 bases left in between. For the CDR3, the DNA is TGTGCCAGCAGTGTACAGGGTGCATTCAGCAATGAGCAGTTCTTC. It encodes CASSVQGAFSNEQFF.

This clone was detected a few times. The chain has TRBV7-6 and TRBJ2-5; 9 bases agree with TRBD2. J gave up 5 bases and V 5 bases, and 15 bases lay outside the gene matches. CDR3 length: 17 residues. The germline gives CDR1 SGHVS, CDR2 FNYEAQ. The CDR3 bases are TGTGCCAGCAGCCCAAACGGTGGTAGCGGGGGTTTGGAGACCCAGTACTTC. This translates into CASSPNGGSGGLETQYF.

The chain uses TRBV5-1 and TRBJ2-5; a possible D gene is TRBD2 (6 bases). The germline V gene encodes CDR1 SGHRS and CDR2 YFSETQ. The V and J ends lost 4 bases and 5 bases respectively, with 24 bases between them. The CDR3 is made up of 17 amino acids. CDR3 in amino acids: CASSPSGGSLRLETQYF. The CDR3 region has the DNA TGCGCCAGCAGCCCAAGCGGAGGGTCCCTCCGGTTGGAGACCCAGTACTTC.

This clone was picked up a small number of times. The genes are TRBV25-1 and TRBJ2-7; D is undetermined. CDR1 is MGHDK, CDR2 SYGVNS, per germline. Trimming stripped 5 bases from V and 3 bases from J, with 8 bases between. This CDR3 spans 12 amino acids. In DNA form, the CDR3 reads TGTGCCAGCAGTAACGAAATCTACGAGCAGTACGTC. This sequence encodes CASSNEIYEQYV.

The chain uses TRBV30 and TRBJ1-1; D gene uncertain. The CDR3 runs to 11 residues. Trimming shortened V by 0 bases and J by 4 bases, and 3 bases separated the two germline ends. CDR1 GTSNPN and CDR2 SVGIG come from the germline V gene (reference sequence). The CDR3 DNA reads TGTGCCTGGAGTGTAACCACTGAAGCTTTCTTT. This translates into CAWSVTTEAFF.

In its sample, this clone was seen a few times. The V and J genes are TRBV7-9 and TRBJ2-1; 8 positions match TRBD2. V lost 10 bases, J lost 8 bases, and 13 bases stayed unmatched. This CDR3 is 14 amino acids long. Germline V lookup: CDR1 SEHNR, CDR2 FQNEAQ (reference sequence). The CDR3 DNA is TGTGCCACCCCCCTCAGCGGGAGTTCCCATGAGCAGTTCTTC. This encodes CATPLSGSSHEQFF.

A few counts support this clone. This chain connects TRBV29-1 to TRBJ2-3; no clear D gene. CDR1 SQVTM and CDR2 ANQGSEA come from the germline V gene. V dropped 5 bases and J dropped 1 base, with 7 bases sitting between them. The CDR3 length is 12 residues. CDR3 amino acids: CSVYGGTDTQYF. CDR3 bases: TGCAGCGTTTATGGGGGCACAGATACGCAGTATTTT.

This clone has more than one count but fewer than ten. This rearrangement joins TRBV27 to TRBJ2-7, with TRBD2 identical over 7 bases. The V and J ends lost 11 bases and 5 bases, in that order; junction bases with no gene match: 12. The CDR3 loop spans 13 amino acids. Per germline, CDR1 MNHEY and CDR2 SMNVEV (reference sequence). Here the CDR3 reads CARQSQTSDEQYV. Here the CDR3 DNA reads TGTGCCCGCCAATCCCAAACTAGCGACGAGCAGTACGTC.

V gene TRBV5-4 combines with J gene TRBJ1-4; the D is unclear. This CDR3 region has 12 residues. CDR1 SGHNT and CDR2 YYREEE come from the germline V gene (reference sequence). With 0 bases removed from V and 10 bases from J, the gap between germline ends came to 7 bases. CDR3 protein: CASSLAPGKLFF. In nucleotides, the CDR3 is TGTGCCAGCAGCTTGGCCCCGGGAAAACTGTTTTTT.

This chain uses TRBV2 with TRBJ2-7; TRBD1 or TRBD2 may be the D gene (5 bases each). This CDR3 has 15 amino acids. Germline CDR1 reads SNHLY; CDR2 reads FYNNEI. Between the trimmed V and J ends, which lost 4 bases and 0 bases, there was a span of 13 bases. The DNA for the CDR3 is TGTGCCAGCAGTGTAAAGCGGACAAGCTCCTACGAGCAGTACTTC. Translating gives CASSVKRTSSYEQYF.

DNA of the CDR3: TGTGCCTGGAGTAAGACAGCTAACACTGAAGCTTTCTTT. It specifies CAWSKTANTEAFF. This chain joins TRBV30 and TRBJ1-1; perhaps TRBD1 as D (5 bases). CDR3 length: 13 residues. The germline V gene encodes CDR1 GTSNPN and CDR2 SVGIG (reference sequence). V was clipped by 2 bases and J by 2 bases, with 9 bases between them.

This clone has just a few counts. The chain links TRBV7-9 to TRBJ2-1; tentatively, D is TRBD1 (6 bases). V was trimmed by 7 bases and J by 8 bases, leaving 24 bases between them. Germline V lookup: CDR1 SEHNR, CDR2 FQNEAQ (reference sequence). This CDR3 has 16 amino acids. The CDR3 protein is CASTLPNTGLSHEQFF. The CDR3 DNA follows: TGTGCCAGCACCCTCCCTAATACAGGGCTAAGCCATGAGCAGTTCTTC.

Comments on this clone: This same CDR3 is encoded by further DNA sequences in the sample. The V and J genes are TRBV7-9 and TRBJ2-5; D remains ambiguous. Germline CDR1 is SEHNR and CDR2 is FQNEAQ (reference sequence). The CDR3 spans 13 residues. V lost 1 base and J 2 bases, leaving 5 bases between the germline ends. CDR3 amino acids: CASSLGPQETQYF. CDR3 bases: TGTGCCAGCAGCTTAGGGCCTCAAGAGACCCAGTACTTC.

The chain links TRBV7-6 to TRBJ2-3; D unclear. Germline V gene data show CDR1 as SGHVS and CDR2 as FNYEAQ. This CDR3 region has 12 residues. Deletions cut 4 bases from V and 10 bases from J, with 12 bases between. CDR3 bases: TGTGCCAGCAGCTCCCCTGGTGGCCCGCAGTATTTT. Amino acids: CASSSPGGPQYF. Together with reference TRBV7-6 and TRBJ2-3, the CDR3 gives the full variable domain: GAGVSQSPRYKVTKRGQDVALRCDPISGHVSLYWYRQALGQGPEFLTYFNYEAQQDKSGLPNDRFSAERPEGSISTLTIQRTEQRDSAMYRCASSSPGGPQYFGPGTRLTVL.